Sequencing of this T cell receptor (beta chain) was carried out in a study of OX40 agonist ivuxolimab in advanced cancers. The CDR3 is 14 residues long. Germline V gene data show CDR1 as SGHRS and CDR2 as YFSETQ. V lost 2 bases and J lost 5, with 14 bases in between. The table came from immunoSEQ multiplex PCR; TCRdb's copy has only in-frame clones and leaves some out. The sample lists 100,000 to 150,000 clones, about nine tenths occurring once. Blood samples were obtained at baseline, cycle 4 day 1, and cycle 7 day 1. With regard to this clone: The target antigen is unknown.

Study observations and caveats: In the 0.1 to 3.0 mg/kg range, CD4+ and CD8+ blood T cells had expanded clonally by week 6. Normalized T-cell clonal expansion was also low in some nonresponders.

The sequence derives from an adult with an advanced solid tumor such as melanoma, head and neck, liver or kidney cancer. The starting material was CD4+ or CD8+ T cells sorted from blood, obtained in a trial of the OX40 agonist ivuxolimab. The chain carries TRBV5-1 and TRBJ2-7; D unclear. Here the CDR3 DNA reads TGCGCCAGCAGCTTAGGCTCCTTAGGCAACGAGCAGTACTTC. Protein sequence: CASSLGSLGNEQYF.